This T cell receptor (beta chain) came from a study of CD8 T cells in ankylosing spondylitis (dated by TCRdb to between 2016 and 2019). The study in broad terms: To find TCR variants linked to disease, the study profiled T cell receptor beta repertoires in ankylosing spondylitis patients and healthy donors. The full study cohort comprised 25 ankylosing spondylitis patients and some 100 healthy donors. Peripheral blood was sampled, and synovial fluid was also collected from ankylosing spondylitis patients.

Results and caveats for the whole study, not just this receptor: Some of the motif variants had been reported before in the synovial fluid and blood of reactive arthritis patients, a finding that suggests common disease-initiation mechanisms. The disease-linked clones had a CD8+ phenotype and were found at relatively low frequencies in peripheral blood. The disease-linked clones were reported to be significantly enriched in matched synovial fluid samples from ankylosing spondylitis patients. Blood from ankylosing spondylitis patients appeared to be characterized by a TCR beta motif composed of eight highly homologous amino acid variants.

The CDR3 has 15 amino acids, counting the end cysteine and phenylalanine. The DNA shown is the 45-base CDR3, in frame from base 1. V is clipped by 3 bases and J by 4 bases, and the sequence between their germline boundaries is 14 bases long. Via the germline V gene (reference sequence), CDR1 is LNHDA and CDR2 SQIVND. The reads were generated on an Illumina HiSeq 2500. Quantitative 5'-RACE with molecular barcodes was the method used to prepare the TCR beta libraries. On the study's bioinformatics: A new computational method based on a probabilistic model of VDJ rearrangement was used to identify disease-linked TCR variants. TCRdb reprocessed the public reads (quality trimming at Q25 with fastp, clone calling with MiXCR) and kept in-frame beta chains. When rows share a CDR3 protein, they turn into one entry using the most common DNA and genes. The V and J calls were determined by TCRdb, not by the authors. The sample has a few hundred thousand distinct CDR3 sequences on record, 20% to 25% of them singletons. About 4% of the sample is in the top ten clones.

In the case of this clonotype: Its antigen target is currently unknown. Per-nucleotide qualities are absent, and no much larger clonotype sits a single base away.

The clonotype originates from a female donor with ankylosing spondylitis or in good health (not recorded which). What was sequenced was blood, either unsorted or a sorted T cell fraction (not recorded which). Recombination joined TRBV19 with TRBJ2-3; the D gene remains uncertain. The CDR3: CASSISGPFSDTQYF. The nucleotides read TGTGCCAGTAGTATCTCTGGGCCGTTCTCAGATACGCAGTATTTT.